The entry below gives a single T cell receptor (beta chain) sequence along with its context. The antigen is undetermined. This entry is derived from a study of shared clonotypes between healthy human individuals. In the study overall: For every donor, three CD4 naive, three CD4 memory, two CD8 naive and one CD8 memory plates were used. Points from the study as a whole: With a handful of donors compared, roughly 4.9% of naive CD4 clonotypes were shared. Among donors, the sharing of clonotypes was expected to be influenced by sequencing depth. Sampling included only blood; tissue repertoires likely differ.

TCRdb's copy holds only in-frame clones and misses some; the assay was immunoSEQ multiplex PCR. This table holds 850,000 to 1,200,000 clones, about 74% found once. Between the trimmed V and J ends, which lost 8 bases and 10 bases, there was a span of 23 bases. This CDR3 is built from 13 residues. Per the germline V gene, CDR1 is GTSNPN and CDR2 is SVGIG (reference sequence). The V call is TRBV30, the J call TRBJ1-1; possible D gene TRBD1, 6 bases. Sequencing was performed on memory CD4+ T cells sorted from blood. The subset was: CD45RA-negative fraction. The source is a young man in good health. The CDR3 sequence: CATALGEGVRAFF. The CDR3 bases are TGTGCCACGGCACTTGGTGAGGGGGTTAGAGCTTTCTTT.